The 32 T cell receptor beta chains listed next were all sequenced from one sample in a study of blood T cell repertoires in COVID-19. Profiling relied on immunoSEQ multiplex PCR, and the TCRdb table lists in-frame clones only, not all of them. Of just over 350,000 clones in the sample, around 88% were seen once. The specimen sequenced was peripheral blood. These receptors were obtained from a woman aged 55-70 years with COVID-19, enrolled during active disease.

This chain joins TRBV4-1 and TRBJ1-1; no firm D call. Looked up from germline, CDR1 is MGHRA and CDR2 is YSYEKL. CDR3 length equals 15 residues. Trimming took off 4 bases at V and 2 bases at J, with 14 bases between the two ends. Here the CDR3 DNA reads TGCGCCAGCAGCCTAATCAGTGGAGGAAACACTGAAGCTTTCTTT. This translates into CASSLISGGNTEAFF.

The CDR3 DNA is TGTGCCACCAGTGATTTAGGGGGGGGGCGCAATGAGCAGTTCTTC. Protein sequence: CATSDLGGGRNEQFF. This rearrangement joins TRBV24-1 to TRBJ2-1; D is perhaps TRBD2 (7 bases). CDR1 is KGHDR, CDR2 SFDVKD, per germline. There are 15 residues in the CDR3. V dropped 1 base and J dropped 6 bases, with 12 bases sitting between them.

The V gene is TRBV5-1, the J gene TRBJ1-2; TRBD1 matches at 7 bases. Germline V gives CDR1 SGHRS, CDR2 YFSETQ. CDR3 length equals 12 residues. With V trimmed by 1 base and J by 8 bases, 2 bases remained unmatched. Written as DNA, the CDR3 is TGCGCCAGCAGCTTGCGGGACAGCGGCTACACCTTC. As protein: CASSLRDSGYTF.

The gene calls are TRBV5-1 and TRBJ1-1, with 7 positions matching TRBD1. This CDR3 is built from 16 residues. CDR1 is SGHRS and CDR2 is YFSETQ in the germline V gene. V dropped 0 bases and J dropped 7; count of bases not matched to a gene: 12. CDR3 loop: CASSLVKAGGSIEAFF. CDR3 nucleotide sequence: TGCGCCAGCAGCTTGGTCAAGGCAGGGGGTTCTATTGAAGCTTTCTTT.

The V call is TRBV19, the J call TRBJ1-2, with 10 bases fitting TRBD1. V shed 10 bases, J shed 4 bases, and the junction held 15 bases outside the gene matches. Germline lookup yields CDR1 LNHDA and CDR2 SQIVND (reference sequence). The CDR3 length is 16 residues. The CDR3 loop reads CATNRRTGGSGYGYTF. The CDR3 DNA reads TGTGCCACGAACCGGCGGACAGGGGGATCAGGCTATGGCTACACCTTC.

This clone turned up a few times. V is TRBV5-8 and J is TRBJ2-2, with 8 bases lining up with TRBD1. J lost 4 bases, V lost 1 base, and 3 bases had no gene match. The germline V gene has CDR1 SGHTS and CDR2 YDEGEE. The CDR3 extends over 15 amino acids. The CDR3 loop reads CASSLIQGATGELFF. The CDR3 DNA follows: TGTGCCAGCAGCTTGATTCAGGGGGCCACCGGGGAGCTGTTTTTT.

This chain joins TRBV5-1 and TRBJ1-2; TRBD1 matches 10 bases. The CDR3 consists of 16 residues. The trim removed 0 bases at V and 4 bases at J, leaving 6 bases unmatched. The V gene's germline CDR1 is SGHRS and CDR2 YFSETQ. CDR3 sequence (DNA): TGCGCCAGCAGCTTGGATTCAGGGACAGGGGCCTATGGCTACACCTTC. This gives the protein CASSLDSGTGAYGYTF.

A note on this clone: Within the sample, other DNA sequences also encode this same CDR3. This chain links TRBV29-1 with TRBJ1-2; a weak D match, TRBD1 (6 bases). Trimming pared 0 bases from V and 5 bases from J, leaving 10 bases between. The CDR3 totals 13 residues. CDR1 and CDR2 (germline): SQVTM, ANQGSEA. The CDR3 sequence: CSVEEQGGYGYTF. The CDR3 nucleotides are TGCAGCGTTGAAGAACAGGGCGGGTATGGCTACACCTTC.

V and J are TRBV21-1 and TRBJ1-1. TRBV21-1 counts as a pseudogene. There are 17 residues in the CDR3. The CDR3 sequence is CASSKGRAGAQDTEAFF. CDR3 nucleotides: TGTGCCAGCAGCAAAGGGAGGGCCGGGGCCCAGGACACTGAAGCTTTCTTT.

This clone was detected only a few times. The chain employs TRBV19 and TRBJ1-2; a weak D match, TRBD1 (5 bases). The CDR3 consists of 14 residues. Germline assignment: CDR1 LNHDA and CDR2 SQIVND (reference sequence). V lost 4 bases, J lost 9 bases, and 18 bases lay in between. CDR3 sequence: CASSRPGTPSSYTF. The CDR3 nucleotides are TGTGCCAGTAGTAGACCCGGGACTCCTTCGAGCTACACCTTC.

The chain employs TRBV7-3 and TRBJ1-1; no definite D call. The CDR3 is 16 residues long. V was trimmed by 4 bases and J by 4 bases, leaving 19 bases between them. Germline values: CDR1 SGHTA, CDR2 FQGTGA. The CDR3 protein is CASSWMGPHAGTEAFF. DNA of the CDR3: TGTGCCAGCAGCTGGATGGGCCCGCACGCGGGCACTGAAGCTTTCTTT. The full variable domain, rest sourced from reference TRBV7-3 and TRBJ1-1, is GAGVSQTPSNKVTEKGKYVELRCDPISGHTALYWYRQSLGQGPEFLIYFQGTGAADDSGLPNDRFFAVRPEGSVSTLKIQRTERGDSAVYLCASSWMGPHAGTEAFFGQGTRLTVV.

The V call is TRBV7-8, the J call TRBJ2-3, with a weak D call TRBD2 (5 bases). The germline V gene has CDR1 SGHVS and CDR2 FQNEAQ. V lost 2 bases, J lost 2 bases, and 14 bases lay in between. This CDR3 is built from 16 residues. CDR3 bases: TGTGCCAGCAGCTTAACGGCGGCGGGCTACACAGATACGCAGTATTTT. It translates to CASSLTAAGYTDTQYF.

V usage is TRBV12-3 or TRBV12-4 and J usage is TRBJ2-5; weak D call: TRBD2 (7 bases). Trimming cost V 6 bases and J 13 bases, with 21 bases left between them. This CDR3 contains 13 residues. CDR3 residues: CASSRAGAGVRYF. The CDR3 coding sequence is TGTGCCAGCAGCCGTGCGGGGGCAGGAGTACGGTACTTC.

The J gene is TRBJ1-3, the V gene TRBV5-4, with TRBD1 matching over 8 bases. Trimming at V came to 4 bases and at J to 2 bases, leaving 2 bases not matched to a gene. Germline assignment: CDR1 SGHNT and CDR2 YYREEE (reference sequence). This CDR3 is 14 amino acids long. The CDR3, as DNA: TGTGCCAGCAGCGAGGACAGGGCTGGAAACACCATATATTTT. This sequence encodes CASSEDRAGNTIYF.

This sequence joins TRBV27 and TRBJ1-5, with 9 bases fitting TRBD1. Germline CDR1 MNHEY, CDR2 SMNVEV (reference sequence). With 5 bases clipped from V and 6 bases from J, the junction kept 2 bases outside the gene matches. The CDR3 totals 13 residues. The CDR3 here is CASSTGGSQPQHF. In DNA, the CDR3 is TGTGCCAGCAGTACAGGGGGCAGTCAGCCCCAGCATTTT.

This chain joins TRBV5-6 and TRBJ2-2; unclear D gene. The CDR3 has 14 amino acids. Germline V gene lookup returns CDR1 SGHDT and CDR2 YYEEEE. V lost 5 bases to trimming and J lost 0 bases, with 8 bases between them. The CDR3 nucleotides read TGTGCCAGCAGAATACATCCGAACACCGGGGAGCTGTTTTTT. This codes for CASRIHPNTGELFF.

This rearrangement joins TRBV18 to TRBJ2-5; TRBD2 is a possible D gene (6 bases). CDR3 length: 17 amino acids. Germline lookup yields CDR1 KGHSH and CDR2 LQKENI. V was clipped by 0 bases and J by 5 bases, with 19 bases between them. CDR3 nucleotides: TGTGCCAGCTCACCACCGTCGGGGGTCCGGCGATCGGAGACCCAGTACTTC. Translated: CASSPPSGVRRSETQYF.

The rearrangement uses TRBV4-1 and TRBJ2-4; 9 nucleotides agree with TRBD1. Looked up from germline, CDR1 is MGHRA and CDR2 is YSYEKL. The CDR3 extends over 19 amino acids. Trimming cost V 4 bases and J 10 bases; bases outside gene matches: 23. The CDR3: CASSRNRDRVSGLRGIQYF. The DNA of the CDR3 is TGCGCCAGCAGCCGAAACCGGGACAGGGTGTCCGGGCTTAGGGGGATTCAGTACTTC.

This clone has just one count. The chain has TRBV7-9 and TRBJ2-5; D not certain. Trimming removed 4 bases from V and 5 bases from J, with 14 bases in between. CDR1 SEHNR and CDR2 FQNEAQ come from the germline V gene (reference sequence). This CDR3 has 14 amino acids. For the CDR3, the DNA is TGTGCCAGCAGCTCGCCATGGGCCGTGGAGACCCAGTACTTC. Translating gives CASSSPWAVETQYF.

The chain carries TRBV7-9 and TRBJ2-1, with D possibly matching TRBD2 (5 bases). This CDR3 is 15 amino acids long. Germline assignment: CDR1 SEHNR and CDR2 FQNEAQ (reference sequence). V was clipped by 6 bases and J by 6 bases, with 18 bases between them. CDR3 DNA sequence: TGTGCCAGCAGTCCCCGGGGTAGCTCGGTCAATGAGCAGTTCTTC. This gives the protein CASSPRGSSVNEQFF.

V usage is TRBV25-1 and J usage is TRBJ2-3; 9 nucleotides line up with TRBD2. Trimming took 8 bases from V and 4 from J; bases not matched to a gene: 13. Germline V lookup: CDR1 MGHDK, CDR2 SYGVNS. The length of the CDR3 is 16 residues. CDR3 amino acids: CASERGLASWSDTQYF. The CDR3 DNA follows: TGTGCCAGCGAAAGAGGACTAGCGAGTTGGTCAGATACGCAGTATTTT.

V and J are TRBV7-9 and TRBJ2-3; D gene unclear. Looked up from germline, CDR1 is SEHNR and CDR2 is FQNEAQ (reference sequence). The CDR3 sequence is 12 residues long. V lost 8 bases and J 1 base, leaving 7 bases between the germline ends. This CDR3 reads CASCRGTDTQYF. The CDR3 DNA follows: TGTGCCAGCTGCCGGGGCACAGATACGCAGTATTTT.

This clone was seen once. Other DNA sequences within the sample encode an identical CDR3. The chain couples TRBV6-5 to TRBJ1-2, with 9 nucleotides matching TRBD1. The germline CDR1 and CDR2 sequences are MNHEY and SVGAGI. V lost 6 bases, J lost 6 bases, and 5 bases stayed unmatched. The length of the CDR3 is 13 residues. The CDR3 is CASSTGQGDGYTF. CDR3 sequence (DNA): TGTGCCAGCAGCACGGGACAGGGAGATGGCTACACCTTC.

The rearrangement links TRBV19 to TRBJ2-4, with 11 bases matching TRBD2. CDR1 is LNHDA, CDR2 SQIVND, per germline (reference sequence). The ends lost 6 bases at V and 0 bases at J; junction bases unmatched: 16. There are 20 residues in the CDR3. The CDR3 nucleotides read TGTGCCAGTAGCTCTCCTCCTAATCTAGCGGGGGGACCAGCCAAAAACATTCAGTACTTC. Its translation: CASSSPPNLAGGPAKNIQYF.

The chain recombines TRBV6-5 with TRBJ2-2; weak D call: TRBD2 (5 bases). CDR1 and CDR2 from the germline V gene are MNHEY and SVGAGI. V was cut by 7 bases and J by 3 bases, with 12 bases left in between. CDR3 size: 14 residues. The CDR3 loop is CASTRTGDTGELFF. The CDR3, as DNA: TGTGCCAGCACTCGGACCGGGGACACCGGGGAGCTGTTTTTT.

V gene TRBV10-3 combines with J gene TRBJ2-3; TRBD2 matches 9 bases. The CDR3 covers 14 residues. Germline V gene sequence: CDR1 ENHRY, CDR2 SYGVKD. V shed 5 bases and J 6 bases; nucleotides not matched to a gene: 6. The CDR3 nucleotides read TGTGCCATCAGTATTAGCGGGGGCCTTGATACGCAGTATTTT. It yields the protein CAISISGGLDTQYF.

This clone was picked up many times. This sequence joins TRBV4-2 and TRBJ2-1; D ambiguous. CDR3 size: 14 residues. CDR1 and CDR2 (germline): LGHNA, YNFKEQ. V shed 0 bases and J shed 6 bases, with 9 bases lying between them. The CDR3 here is CASSQDQEINEQFF. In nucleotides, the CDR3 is TGTGCCAGCAGCCAAGATCAAGAGATCAATGAGCAGTTCTTC.

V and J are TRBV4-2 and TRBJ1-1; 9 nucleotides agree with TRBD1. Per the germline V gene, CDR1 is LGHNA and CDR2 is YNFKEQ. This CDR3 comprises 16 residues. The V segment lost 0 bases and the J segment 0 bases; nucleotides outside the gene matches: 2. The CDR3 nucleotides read TGTGCCAGCAGCCAAGAGGACAGGGGCATGAACACTGAAGCTTTCTTT. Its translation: CASSQEDRGMNTEAFF.

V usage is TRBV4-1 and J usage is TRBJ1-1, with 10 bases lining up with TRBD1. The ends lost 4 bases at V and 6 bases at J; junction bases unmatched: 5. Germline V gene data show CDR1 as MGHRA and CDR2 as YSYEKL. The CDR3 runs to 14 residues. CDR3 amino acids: CASSRDRGGSEAFF. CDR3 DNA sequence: TGCGCCAGCAGCCGGGACAGGGGAGGGTCTGAAGCTTTCTTT.

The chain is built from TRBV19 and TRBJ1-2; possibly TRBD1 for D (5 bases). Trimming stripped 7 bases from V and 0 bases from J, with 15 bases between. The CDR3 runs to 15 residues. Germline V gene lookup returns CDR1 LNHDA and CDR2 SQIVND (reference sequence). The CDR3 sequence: CASTHLTEANYGYTF. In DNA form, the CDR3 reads TGTGCCAGTACTCACTTGACAGAAGCTAACTATGGCTACACCTTC. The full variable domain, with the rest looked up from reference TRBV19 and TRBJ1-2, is DGGITQSPKYLFRKEGQNVTLSCEQNLNHDAMYWYRQDPGQGLRLIYYSQIVNDFQKGDIAEGYSVSREKKESFPLTVTSAQKNPTAFYLCASTHLTEANYGYTFGSGTRLTVV.

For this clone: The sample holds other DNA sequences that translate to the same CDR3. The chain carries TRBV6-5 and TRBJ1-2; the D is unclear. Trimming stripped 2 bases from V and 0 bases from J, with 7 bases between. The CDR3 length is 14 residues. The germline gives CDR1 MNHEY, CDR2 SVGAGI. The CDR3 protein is CASSYRGANYGYTF. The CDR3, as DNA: TGTGCCAGCAGTTACCGGGGTGCTAACTATGGCTACACCTTC.

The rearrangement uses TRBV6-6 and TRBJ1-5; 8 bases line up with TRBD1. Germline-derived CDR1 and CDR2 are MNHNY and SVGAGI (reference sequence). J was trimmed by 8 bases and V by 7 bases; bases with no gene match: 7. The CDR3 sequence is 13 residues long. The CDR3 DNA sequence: TGTGCCAGCAACCCAGGGGGCGAAAAGCCCCAGCATTTT. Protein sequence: CASNPGGEKPQHF.